This is a list of T cell receptor beta chains from one sample in a study of technical replicates of blood from a few donors. Method: immunoSEQ multiplex PCR; TCRdb's copy keeps in-frame clones and lacks some. The table lists about 13,000 clones, around 79% of them singletons. Sequencing was done on a sample of PBMCs. Receptors originate from a human donor in good health. Each CDR3 is given with its conserved first and last residue. D genes are given only for firm matches. The size field is filled for only some rows; it gives once, few, many or a size class.

TRBJ2-5 | - | - | TRBV11-2 | 11 | CASSQQETQYF | TGTGCCAGCAGCCAACAAGAGACCCAGTACTTC
TRBJ2-3 | - | - | TRBV5-1 | 14 | CASSVGPSTDTQYF | TGCGCCAGTTCTGTGGGGCCTTCCACAGATACGCAGTATTTT
TRBJ2-2 | - | - | TRBV11-3 | 13 | CASSPMTAGELFF | TGTGCCAGCAGCCCTATGACAGCCGGGGAGCTGTTTTTT
TRBJ1-2 | - | few | TRBV4-1 | 14 | CASSQEANSYGYTF | TGCGCCAGCAGCCAAGAAGCCAATAGCTATGGCTACACCTTC
TRBJ2-5 | - | - | TRBV28 | 13 | CASSLADQETQYF | TGTGCCAGCAGTTTAGCAGACCAAGAGACCCAGTACTTC
TRBJ1-5 | TRBD1 | - | TRBV2 | 14 | CASSRDRGLQPQHF | TGTGCCAGCAGCCGAGACAGGGGGCTGCAGCCCCAGCATTTT
TRBJ2-1 | TRBD2 | - | TRBV10-2 | 13 | CARGGTLYNEQFF | TGCGCCAGGGGGGGGACCCTCTACAATGAGCAGTTCTTC
TRBJ2-2 | - | - | TRBV9 | 11 | CASSRVGELFF | TGTGCCAGCAGCCGCGTCGGGGAGCTGTTTTTT
TRBJ2-2 | TRBD1 | - | TRBV7-9 | 15 | CASSPGQGGTGELFF | TGTGCCAGCAGCCCCGGACAGGGTGGCACCGGGGAGCTGTTTTTT
TRBJ1-5 | - | few | TRBV7-9 | 16 | CASSSRVGGTEQPQHF | TGTGCCAGCAGCTCGAGAGTGGGGGGGACGGAGCAGCCCCAGCATTTT
TRBJ1-5 | - | - | TRBV7-3 | 17 | CASSLTGGLYSNQPQHF | TGTGCCAGCAGCTTAACCGGAGGTCTCTATAGCAATCAGCCCCAGCATTTT
TRBJ2-1 | - | - | TRBV6-1 | 14 | CASSESEPYNEQFF | TGTGCCAGCAGTGAATCGGAGCCCTACAATGAGCAGTTCTTC
TRBJ2-1 | TRBD2 | - | TRBV6-4 | 16 | CASSAIVAGSYNEQFF | TGTGCCAGCAGTGCCATTGTAGCGGGATCCTACAATGAGCAGTTCTTC
TRBJ2-7 | TRBD1 | once | TRBV27 | 14 | CASSMGQISYEQYF | TGTGCCAGCAGTATGGGACAGATCTCCTACGAGCAGTACTTC
TRBJ2-2 | - | - | TRBV5-6 | 15 | CASSLPSDNTGELFF | TGTGCCAGCAGCTTGCCTAGCGATAACACCGGGGAGCTGTTTTTT
TRBJ1-1 | - | - | TRBV6-5 | 14 | CASSYAASMPEAFF | TGTGCCAGCAGTTACGCAGCGTCAATGCCTGAAGCTTTCTTT
TRBJ2-2 | - | - | TRBV27 | 16 | CASSLLGTLNTGELFF | TGTGCCAGCAGTTTACTTGGGACATTGAACACCGGGGAGCTGTTTTTT
TRBJ2-5 | - | once | TRBV7-9 | 12 | CASSPRGETQYF | TGTGCCAGCAGCCCCCGGGGAGAGACCCAGTACTTC
TRBJ2-4 | TRBD1 | - | TRBV19 | 16 | CASSIRDRGAQNIQYF | TGTGCCAGTAGTATCCGGGACAGGGGTGCCCAAAACATTCAGTACTTC
TRBJ2-2 | - | - | TRBV19 | 17 | CASSIPPMGADTGELFF | TGTGCCAGTAGTATTCCCCCTATGGGGGCGGACACCGGGGAGCTGTTTTTT
TRBJ2-3 | TRBD1 | - | TRBV28 | 15 | CASSTGTAIGDTQYF | TGTGCCAGCAGTACAGGGACAGCGATAGGAGATACGCAGTATTTT
TRBJ1-2 | TRBD1 | - | TRBV6-1 | 15 | CASSEVGTVVYGYTF | TGTGCCAGCAGTGAAGTTGGGACAGTCGTTTATGGCTACACCTTC
TRBJ1-1 | TRBD1 | - | TRBV11-1 | 15 | CASRPRTGEFTEAFF | TGTGCCAGCAGACCACGGACAGGGGAGTTCACTGAAGCTTTCTTT
TRBJ1-1 | - | - | TRBV4-1 | 17 | CASSPLGGGGAETEAFF | TGCGCCAGCAGCCCCCTCGGTGGGGGGGGCGCGGAAACTGAAGCTTTCTTT
TRBJ2-5 | TRBD1 | - | TRBV6-5 | 16 | CASSFQWTGNKETQYF | TGTGCCAGCAGTTTCCAATGGACAGGAAATAAAGAGACCCAGTACTTC
TRBJ2-7 | - | once | TRBV27 | 15 | CASSLRGRQAYEQYF | TGTGCCAGCAGTTTAAGGGGCCGACAGGCCTACGAGCAGTACTTC
TRBJ2-6 | - | once | TRBV15 | 17 | CATSRDIRRSGANVLTF | TGTGCCACCAGCAGAGACATCAGGCGCTCTGGGGCCAACGTCCTGACTTTC
TRBJ1-4 | TRBD1 | - | TRBV7-6 | 17 | CASSLGTGKMTGEKLFF | TGTGCCAGCAGCTTAGGGACAGGGAAAATGACGGGTGAAAAACTGTTTTTT
TRBJ1-1 | - | few | TRBV7-9 | 16 | CASSLVQLRGNTEAFF | TGTGCCAGCAGCTTAGTTCAGCTCAGGGGGAACACTGAAGCTTTCTTT
TRBJ2-2 | TRBD1 | - | TRBV27 | 14 | CASSLKGARGELFF | TGTGCCAGCAGTTTAAAGGGGGCTCGGGGGGAGCTGTTTTTT
TRBJ1-5 | TRBD1 | - | TRBV6-5 | 13 | CASSYSTGQPQHF | TGTGCCAGCAGTTACTCGACAGGGCAGCCCCAGCATTTT
TRBJ2-1 | TRBD2 | - | TRBV2 | 14 | CANEAGVSYNEQFF | TGTGCCAACGAAGCGGGGGTCTCCTACAATGAGCAGTTCTTC
TRBJ2-1 | - | - | TRBV4-2 | 13 | CASSQDKGNEQFF | TGTGCCAGCAGCCAAGATAAGGGGAATGAGCAGTTCTTC
TRBJ2-5 | TRBD2 | - | TRBV6-1 | 16 | CASSDAQTSGRETQYF | TGTGCCAGCAGTGATGCCCAGACTAGCGGGAGAGAGACCCAGTACTTC
TRBJ2-7 | TRBD2 | - | TRBV6-1 | 17 | CASSEPGLAGVSYEQYF | TGTGCCAGCAGTGAACCGGGACTAGCGGGAGTGTCCTACGAGCAGTACTTC
TRBJ2-6 | - | - | TRBV30 | 15 | CAWSVLGSGANVLTF | TGTGCCTGGAGTGTACTAGGGTCTGGGGCCAACGTCCTGACTTTC
TRBJ2-7 | TRBD2 | - | TRBV5-1 | 18 | CASSLGPPSGGDSTRQYF | TGCGCCAGCAGCTTGGGCCCCCCTAGCGGGGGGGACTCAACTCGTCAGTACTTC
TRBJ2-7 | - | - | TRBV6-5 | 15 | CASSYGGSLPYEQYF | TGTGCCAGCAGTTACGGCGGGTCCCTCCCCTACGAGCAGTACTTC
TRBJ2-2 | - | once | TRBV5-1 | 16 | CASSLLVAVGTGELFF | TGCGCCAGCAGCTTACTAGTCGCCGTTGGGACCGGGGAGCTGTTTTTT
TRBJ1-5 | - | - | TRBV15 | 14 | CATSRVQAEKPQHF | TGTGCCACCAGCAGAGTTCAGGCCGAGAAGCCCCAGCATTTT
TRBJ1-1 | TRBD1 | - | TRBV19 | 13 | CASSDRVGAEAFF | TGTGCCAGTAGTGACAGGGTCGGGGCTGAAGCTTTCTTT
TRBJ1-1 | TRBD1 | few | TRBV7-9 | 17 | CASSPLYTGELNTEAFF | TGTGCCAGCAGCCCGCTCTATACAGGGGAACTGAACACTGAAGCTTTCTTT
TRBJ2-7 | TRBD1 | few | TRBV15 | 15 | CATSRGGQGAEEQYF | TGTGCCACCAGCAGAGGGGGACAGGGGGCTGAAGAGCAGTACTTC
TRBJ2-7 | - | - | TRBV4-2 | 15 | CASSQGGMASYEQYF | TGTGCCAGCAGCCAAGGTGGTATGGCCTCCTACGAGCAGTACTTC
TRBJ2-7 | - | - | TRBV5-1 | 14 | CASSFLRVGYEQYF | TGCGCCAGCAGCTTTCTCAGGGTGGGCTACGAGCAGTACTTC
TRBJ1-3 | - | - | TRBV6-1 | 14 | CASNPDSFGNTIYF | TGTGCCAGCAACCCTGACAGTTTTGGAAACACCATATATTTT
TRBJ2-7 | - | - | TRBV6-7 | 15 | CASSYSRGRSYEQYF | TGTGCCAGCAGTTACTCGAGAGGGAGGTCCTACGAGCAGTACTTC
TRBJ2-3 | TRBD2 | - | TRBV7-3 | 17 | CASSPGRGLAKTDTQYF | TGTGCCAGCAGCCCCGGTCGAGGACTAGCGAAAACAGATACGCAGTATTTT
TRBJ1-5 | - | - | TRBV5-1 | 19 | CASSLGSREIPYSNQPQHF | TGCGCCAGCAGCTTGGGTAGCAGAGAGATACCTTATAGCAATCAGCCCCAGCATTTT
TRBJ2-1 | TRBD2 | - | TRBV11-2 | 12 | CASGTSGRLQFF | TGTGCCAGCGGTACTAGCGGGAGACTGCAGTTCTTC
TRBJ2-7 | TRBD2 | - | TRBV7-2 | 15 | CASSLVGTSGYEQYF | TGTGCCAGCAGCTTAGTTGGGACTAGCGGATACGAGCAGTACTTC
TRBJ1-4 | - | - | TRBV18 | 15 | CASSPPGVANEKLFF | TGTGCCAGCTCACCACCCGGGGTAGCTAATGAAAAACTGTTTTTT
TRBJ2-6 | - | once | TRBV14 | 15 | CASSQGSSGANVLTF | TGTGCCAGCAGCCAAGGTAGCTCTGGGGCCAACGTCCTGACTTTC
TRBJ2-7 | - | - | TRBV5-6 | 15 | CASSGTGTLSHEQYF | TGTGCCAGCAGCGGTACCGGGACTTTAAGCCACGAGCAGTACTTC
TRBJ2-2 | - | - | TRBV6-9 | 17 | CASSWSVQGSSVGELFF | TGTGCCAGCAGTTGGTCAGTCCAGGGTTCTAGTGTTGGGGAGCTGTTTTTT